The T cell receptor (beta chain) under discussion was sequenced for a study of shared clonotypes between healthy human individuals. Germline V CDR1 and CDR2: MNHNY, SVGAGI (reference sequence). The length of the CDR3 is 15 residues. V shed 5 bases, J shed 5 bases, and the junction held 6 bases outside the gene matches. This clone was recorded at least ten times. It was across several immunoSEQ plates that each subset's genomic DNA was evenly split. Study processing details: Sequence data from immunoSEQ were junction-only and lacked quality scores; consequently, filtering differed. The repertoire was sequenced with immunoSEQ multiplex PCR; TCRdb's copy has only in-frame clones and lacks some. The DNA was the basis for D and trimming; V, J and clone size are from that table. The repertoire holds 550,000 to 700,000 clones, with less than 80% as singletons.

The J gene is TRBJ2-1, the V gene TRBV6-6; 10 bases are shared with TRBD2. Source material: memory CD4+ T cells sorted from blood. Subset here: CD45RA-negative fraction. The TCR sequence derives from a woman in her twenties or thirties in good health. CDR3 region: CASSRGTSVDNEQFF. For the CDR3, the DNA is TGTGCCAGCAGTCGCGGGACTAGCGTCGACAATGAGCAGTTCTTC.